The 15 T cell receptor beta chains below all came from one sample that was sequenced in a study of blood T cells in healthy people across ages. The second PCR ran about 6 to 11 cycles with a sample-barcoded 5' primer and J-beta primers. TCRdb redid the calling of the 5' RACE reads with MiXCR, one entry per CDR3 protein. The table lists about 1,400,000 distinct CDR3 sequences, about 43% of them singletons. Sequencing was done on a sample of blood. Source of these receptors: a woman between 18 and 29 years old in good health.

This chain joins TRBV4-2 and TRBJ2-7; 8 positions match TRBD1. This CDR3 spans 14 amino acids. Germline V gene data show CDR1 as LGHNA and CDR2 as YNFKEQ. Trimming took 0 bases from V and 3 from J; bases not matched to a gene: 1. The CDR3 region is CASSQDGTGYEQYF. CDR3 nucleotide sequence: TGTGCCAGCAGCCAAGACGGGACAGGCTACGAGCAGTACTTC.

The chain recombines TRBV7-2 with TRBJ2-1; 7 bases are shared with TRBD2. CDR3 size: 15 residues. Trimming at V came to 6 bases and at J to 0 bases, leaving 5 bases not matched to a gene. CDR1 is SGHTA and CDR2 is FQGNSA in the germline V gene. The CDR3 is CASRRGGSSYNEQFF. In nucleotides, the CDR3 is TGTGCCAGCAGGCGGGGCGGGAGCTCCTACAATGAGCAGTTCTTC.

This clonotype showed up just once. J is TRBJ2-7 and V is TRBV9; D could derive from TRBD1 or TRBD2 (6 bases each). The end of the DNA fits TRBJ2-5 better, so the J call may be wrong. This CDR3 has 15 residues. Germline V gene lookup returns CDR1 SGDLS and CDR2 YYNGEE. The CDR3 loop is CASSVRVADSETQYF. In DNA, the CDR3 is TGTGCCAGCAGCGTACGGGTAGCGGACAGCGAGACCCAGTACTTC.

The chain links TRBV9 to TRBJ2-5; TRBD2 matches 8 bases. The CDR3 totals 15 residues. CDR1 is SGDLS and CDR2 is YYNGEE in the germline V gene. With 4 bases clipped from V and 0 bases from J, the junction kept 5 bases outside the gene matches. The CDR3 bases are TGTGCCAGCAGCCCTATAGCGGGGAACCAAGAGACCCAGTACTTC. Translating gives CASSPIAGNQETQYF.

This rearrangement joins TRBV27 to TRBJ1-6; D remains unclear. Germline CDR1 MNHEY, CDR2 SMNVEV (reference sequence). The CDR3 spans 17 residues. Trimming stripped 5 bases from V and 5 bases from J, with 19 bases between. The CDR3 DNA reads as TGTGCCAGCAGTGCCCTAGAGACACCGAACCATAATTCACCCCTCCACTTT. As protein: CASSALETPNHNSPLHF.

Concerning this clonotype itself: A junction end diverges from the germline sequence, so it may reflect a read error. This chain links TRBV7-7 with TRBJ2-5, with D possibly matching TRBD1 (5 bases). The CDR3 is 13 amino acids. CDR1 SSHAT and CDR2 FNYEAQ come from the germline V gene (reference sequence). For the CDR3, the DNA is TGTGCTAGCAGCTCAGGGATACACAATGAGCAGTACTTC. This codes for CASSSGIHNEQYF.

This clonotype was observed at least ten times. V gene TRBV6-4 combines with J gene TRBJ2-1; 7 nucleotides agree with TRBD1. Germline CDR1 reads MRHNA; CDR2 reads SNTAGT. V trimming: 2 bases; J trimming: 7 bases; junction bases outside the gene matches: 5. The CDR3 contains 14 residues. This CDR3 is CASSDRGLGNEQFF. The CDR3 DNA follows: TGTGCCAGCAGTGACAGGGGGCTAGGAAATGAGCAGTTCTTC.

V is TRBV4-1 and J is TRBJ2-5; 7 bases are shared with TRBD1. The CDR3 consists of 17 residues. CDR1 is MGHRA and CDR2 is YSYEKL in the germline V gene. The V and J ends lost 4 bases and 2 bases, in that order; junction bases with no gene match: 13. As DNA, the CDR3 is TGCGCCAGCAGCCTGACAGGGAGCCCCTTTGGGCAAGAGACCCAGTACTTC. Translated, it gives CASSLTGSPFGQETQYF.

The V call is TRBV10-3, the J call TRBJ2-3, with 11 bases aligning to TRBD2. This CDR3 spans 19 amino acids. The germline V gene encodes CDR1 ENHRY and CDR2 SYGVKD. The ends lost 4 bases at V and 1 base at J; junction bases unmatched: 13. In nucleotides, the CDR3 is TGTGCCATCAGTGGAAAAGGACTAGCGGGTTTGAAAGGCACAGATACGCAGTATTTT. Translating gives CAISGKGLAGLKGTDTQYF.

About this clonotype: A read error may account for a junction end that differs from germline. CDR3 in amino acids: CRTGTSAYEQYF. The CDR3 DNA is TGCCGAACTGGGACTAGCGCCTACGAGCAGTACTTC. This chain uses TRBV28 with TRBJ2-7; 10 bases agree with TRBD2. The CDR3 is made up of 12 amino acids. Germline-derived CDR1 and CDR2 are MDHEN and SYDVKM.

The chain's CDR3 is CASSHSGTSETDTQYF. CDR3 nucleotides: TGTGCCAGCAGCCATTCCGGGACTAGCGAGACAGATACGCAGTATTTT. This chain uses TRBV14 with TRBJ2-3, with 10 nucleotides matching TRBD2. Germline lookup yields CDR1 SGHDN and CDR2 FVKESK. The CDR3 spans 16 residues. The V segment lost 3 bases and the J segment 3 bases; nucleotides outside the gene matches: 6. The full variable domain, completed using reference TRBV14 and TRBJ2-3, is EAGVTQFPSHSVIEKGQTVTLRCDPISGHDNLYWYRRVMGKEIKFLLHFVKESKQDESGMPNNRFLAERTGGTYSTLKVQPAELEDSGVYFCASSHSGTSETDTQYFGPGTRLTVL.

In this sample, this clonotype turned up a few times. The rearrangement links TRBV27 to TRBJ1-2; D might be TRBD1 (6 bases). There are 14 residues in the CDR3. V lost 5 bases and J lost 5, with 15 bases in between. The germline V gene encodes CDR1 MNHEY and CDR2 SMNVEV (reference sequence). The CDR3 DNA is TGTGCCAGCAGTCTACAGGGTTCATCTTATGGCTACACCTTC. It yields the protein CASSLQGSSYGYTF.

The chain carries TRBV20-1 and TRBJ2-5, with 11 bases that match TRBD2. Germline trimming cut 0 bases from V and 11 bases from J; bases unmatched to any gene: 11. Germline lookup yields CDR1 DFQATT and CDR2 SNEGSKA (reference sequence). The CDR3 has 15 amino acids. The CDR3 region has the DNA TGCAGTGCTAGAGAACTAGCGGGAGCCTACAATGAGCAGTACTTC. Translating it yields CSARELAGAYNEQYF.

The rearrangement uses TRBV4-2 and TRBJ2-4; tentatively, D is TRBD1 (5 bases). The better agreement between TRBJ2-7 and the DNA end casts doubt on the J call. The CDR3 length is 14 residues. Germline V gene sequence: CDR1 LGHNA, CDR2 YNFKEQ. For the CDR3, the DNA is TGTGCCAGCAGCCCAACTCGACAGTTGCCCGAGCAGTACTTC. Its translation is CASSPTRQLPEQYF.

The chain is built from TRBV3-1 and TRBJ2-3, with 10 bases aligning to TRBD1. Trimming removed 6 bases from V and 4 bases from J; junction bases left unmatched: 10. The CDR3 is made up of 16 amino acids. Germline assignment: CDR1 LGHDT and CDR2 YNNKEL (reference sequence). CDR3 in amino acids: CASRLTGTGVADTQYF. CDR3 coding DNA: TGTGCCAGCAGACTAACCGGGACAGGGGTCGCAGATACGCAGTATTTT.